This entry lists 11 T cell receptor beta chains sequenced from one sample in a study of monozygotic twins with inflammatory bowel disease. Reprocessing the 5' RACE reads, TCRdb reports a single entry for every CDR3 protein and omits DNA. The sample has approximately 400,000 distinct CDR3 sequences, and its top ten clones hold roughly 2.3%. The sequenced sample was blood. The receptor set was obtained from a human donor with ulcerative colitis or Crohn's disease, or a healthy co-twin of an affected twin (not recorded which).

Here the CDR3 reads CASSSPAGGRGYTF. This chain joins TRBV5-6 and TRBJ1-2. The CDR3 loop spans 14 amino acids. Germline lookup yields CDR1 SGHDT and CDR2 YYEEEE.

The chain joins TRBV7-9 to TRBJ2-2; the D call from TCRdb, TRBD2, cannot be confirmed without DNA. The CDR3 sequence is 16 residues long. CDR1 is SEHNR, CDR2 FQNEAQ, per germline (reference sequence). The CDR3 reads CASSLALAGENVELFF.

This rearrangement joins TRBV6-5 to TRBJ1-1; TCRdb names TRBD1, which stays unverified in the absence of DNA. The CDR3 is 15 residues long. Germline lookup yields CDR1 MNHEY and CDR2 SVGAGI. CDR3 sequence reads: CASSYAGTENTEAFF.

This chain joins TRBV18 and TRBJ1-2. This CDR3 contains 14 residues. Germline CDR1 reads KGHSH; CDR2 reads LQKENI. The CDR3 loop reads CASSPSRGLNGYTF. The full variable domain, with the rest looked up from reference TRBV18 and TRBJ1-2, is NAGVMQNPRHLVRRRGQEARLRCSPMKGHSHVYWYRQLPEEGLKFMVYLQKENIIDESGMPKERFSAEFPKEGPSILRIQQVVRGDSAAYFCASSPSRGLNGYTFGSGTRLTVV.

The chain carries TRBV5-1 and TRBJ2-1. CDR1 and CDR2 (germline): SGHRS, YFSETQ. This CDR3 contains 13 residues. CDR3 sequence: CASEVNIGNEQFF.

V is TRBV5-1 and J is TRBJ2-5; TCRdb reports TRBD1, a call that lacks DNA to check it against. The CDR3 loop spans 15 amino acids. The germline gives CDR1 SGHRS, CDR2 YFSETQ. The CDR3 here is CASSAGDRGAETQYF. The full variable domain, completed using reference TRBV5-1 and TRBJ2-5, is KAGVTQTPRYLIKTRGQQVTLSCSPISGHRSVSWYQQTPGQGLQFLFEYFSETQRNKGNFPGRFSGRQFSNSRSEMNVSTLELGDSALYLCASSAGDRGAETQYFGPGTRLLVL.

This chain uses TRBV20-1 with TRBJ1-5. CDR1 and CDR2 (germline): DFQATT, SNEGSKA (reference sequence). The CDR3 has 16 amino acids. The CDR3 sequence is CSARDRGTGFNQPQHF.

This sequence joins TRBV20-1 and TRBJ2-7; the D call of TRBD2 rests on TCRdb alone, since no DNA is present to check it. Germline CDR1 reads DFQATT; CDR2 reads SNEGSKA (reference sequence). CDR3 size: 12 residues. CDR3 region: CSAKFAGYEQYF.

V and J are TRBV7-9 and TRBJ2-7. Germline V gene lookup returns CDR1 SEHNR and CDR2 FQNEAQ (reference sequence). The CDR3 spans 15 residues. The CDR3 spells CASSPKPDTTYEQYF.

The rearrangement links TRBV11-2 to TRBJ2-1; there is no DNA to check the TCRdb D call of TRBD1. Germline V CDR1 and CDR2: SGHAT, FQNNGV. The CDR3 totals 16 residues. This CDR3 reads CASSPRTRAGQDEQFF.

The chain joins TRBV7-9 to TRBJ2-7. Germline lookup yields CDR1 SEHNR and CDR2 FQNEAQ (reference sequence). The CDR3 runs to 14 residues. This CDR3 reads CASSSTHRLYEQYF.